Listed below are T cell receptor beta chains from one sample, sequenced in a study of blood T cell repertoires in COVID-19. Sequenced by immunoSEQ multiplex PCR; TCRdb stores in-frame clones only, minus some. The data show some 200,000 clones, with roughly four fifths seen just once and approximately 6.1% held by the top ten. What was sequenced was peripheral blood. The receptor set was obtained from a middle-aged woman with acute or convalescent COVID-19. Each CDR3 is given with its conserved first and last residue. The order of the fields is D gene, clone size, V gene, J gene, CDR3 DNA, CDR3 protein. A D gene is named only where the DNA matches it firmly. Where a row states a size, it is once, few, many or the class of an expanded clone; other rows omit it.

TRBD1,.,TRBV29-1,TRBJ1-2,TGCAGCGTTGATCCGGGACAGGGGAAATGGAACTATGGCTACACCTTC,CSVDPGQGKWNYGYTF
.,.,TRBV24-1,TRBJ1-5,TGTGCCACCAGTGATTTCAATAGCAATCAGCCCCAGCATTTT,CATSDFNSNQPQHF
TRBD1,.,TRBV5-5,TRBJ1-3,TGTGCCAGCAGCCCGGGACAGCGGCTCATGTATTTT,CASSPGQRLMYF
.,.,TRBV30,TRBJ1-2,TGTGCCTGGAGGCACTTTCAGGGGTACTATGGCTACACCTTC,CAWRHFQGYYGYTF
TRBD1,.,TRBV6-4,TRBJ1-5,TGTGCCAGCAGTGCCATGACAGGGGATCAGCCCCAGCATTTT,CASSAMTGDQPQHF
.,.,TRBV29-1,TRBJ1-3,TGCAGCGCGGACAGCTCTGGAAACACCATATATTTT,CSADSSGNTIYF
.,.,TRBV21-1,TRBJ2-7,TGTGCCAGCAGCAATGGTCATGGGAGGCAGGGCCCATCCTACGAGCAGTACTTC,CASSNGHGRQGPSYEQYF
TRBD1,.,TRBV7-9,TRBJ1-6,TGTGCCAGCAGCTCACAGGGGAATAATTCACCCCTCCACTTT,CASSSQGNNSPLHF
TRBD1,.,TRBV11-2,TRBJ2-1,TGTGCCAGCAGCTTCGGACAGGGCAGTGAGCAGTTCTTC,CASSFGQGSEQFF
.,.,TRBV5-5,TRBJ1-2,TGTGCCAGCAGCTCAAGCCGGGGGGCATATGGCTACACCTTC,CASSSSRGAYGYTF
.,.,TRBV19,TRBJ1-3,TGTGCCAGTAGTATACCAGGAAACACCATATATTTT,CASSIPGNTIYF
.,.,TRBV7-3,TRBJ2-5,TGTGCCAGCAGCTTAACTCTCGCGGGGCCCTCAGAGACCCAGTACTTC,CASSLTLAGPSETQYF
.,.,TRBV7-9,TRBJ1-5,TGTGCCAGCAGCTTAGGAGCGGGAGACCCCAATCAGCCCCAGCATTTT,CASSLGAGDPNQPQHF
.,.,TRBV27,TRBJ2-3,TGTGCCAGCAGTTTATTCAGTTGGTTCCCCCTCACAGATACGCAGTATTTT,CASSLFSWFPLTDTQYF
.,.,TRBV6-5,TRBJ1-2,TGTGCCAGCAGTTACTCTGCGGGGCTGGGTGATGGCTACACCTTC,CASSYSAGLGDGYTF
TRBD1,.,TRBV27,TRBJ2-1,TGTGCCAGCAGCCAAGGGGGCCACCCAATCTACAATGAGCAGTTCTTC,CASSQGGHPIYNEQFF
TRBD1,.,TRBV27,TRBJ1-6,TGTGCCAGCAGTTTGCGTTTTGACAGGGCAGGTTCACCCCTCCACTTT,CASSLRFDRAGSPLHF
.,.,TRBV11-2,TRBJ2-2,TGTGCCAGCAGCTTTAGGACAGACACCGGGGAGCTGTTTTTT,CASSFRTDTGELFF
.,.,TRBV5-1,TRBJ2-1,TGCGCCAGCAGCTTGGGAGGACCCGGGACAAGCTCCTACAATGAGCAGTTCTTC,CASSLGGPGTSSYNEQFF
.,.,TRBV7-7,TRBJ1-5,TGTGCTAGCAGCTCCGGACCCAAACGGGGTCAGCCCCAGCATTTT,CASSSGPKRGQPQHF
TRBD2,once,TRBV4-1,TRBJ2-7,TGCGCCAGCAGGTCGACTAGCGGGGGTCCCTTCCACGAGCAGTACTTC,CASRSTSGGPFHEQYF
TRBD1,.,TRBV7-2,TRBJ2-7,TGTGCCAGCAGCCCTCGACAGGGCGGAAGCCTCTACGAGCAGTACTTC,CASSPRQGGSLYEQYF
.,.,TRBV24-1,TRBJ2-3,TGTGCCACCAGTGATCTCACTAGCACAGATACGCAGTATTTT,CATSDLTSTDTQYF
.,few,TRBV29-1,TRBJ1-5,TGCAGCGTGGGGGCTCGGGATCAGCCCCAGCATTTT,CSVGARDQPQHF
.,.,TRBV30,TRBJ2-7,TGTGCCTGGATCGGTAGCTCCTACGAGCAGTACTTC,CAWIGSSYEQYF
TRBD2,.,TRBV6-6,TRBJ2-3,TGTGCCAGCAGCCGACGACTAGCGGGGGGATTCACAGATACGCAGTATTTT,CASSRRLAGGFTDTQYF
TRBD2,.,TRBV27,TRBJ2-7,TGTGCCAGCAGTTTCGCCCTTAGCGGGGGGAGCTCCTACGAGCAGTACTTC,CASSFALSGGSSYEQYF
.,.,TRBV15,TRBJ2-5,TGTGCCACCAGCAGAGATAAAGCGTTTGGAGAGACCCAGTACTTC,CATSRDKAFGETQYF
TRBD1,.,TRBV24-1,TRBJ1-2,TGTGCCACCAGTGAACAGGGGCGGGGCTACACCTTC,CATSEQGRGYTF
.,.,TRBV5-1,TRBJ2-2,TGCGCCAGCAGCTTGAGAGGAACTAGTCCCGCCGGGGAGCTGTTTTTT,CASSLRGTSPAGELFF
TRBD1,.,TRBV13,TRBJ1-3,TGTGCCAGCAGCCCCCGAACAGGGGCTTCTGGAAACACCATATATTTT,CASSPRTGASGNTIYF
.,once,TRBV18,TRBJ2-2,TGTGCCAGCACTAGCACCGGGGTCACCGGGGAGCTGTTTTTT,CASTSTGVTGELFF
.,.,TRBV28,TRBJ1-2,TGTGCCAGCAGTTTGCGCGGGGGCAGGGTTAACTATGGCTACACCTTC,CASSLRGGRVNYGYTF
TRBD2,.,TRBV18,TRBJ2-1,TGTGCCAGCTCACTCCAGGGAGGGCCCTACAATGAGCAGTTCTTC,CASSLQGGPYNEQFF
.,.,TRBV12-3/TRBV12-4,TRBJ1-5,TGTGCCAGCAGTTTCCAGGCTCGCCAGCCCCAGCATTTT,CASSFQARQPQHF
.,.,TRBV27,TRBJ2-3,TGTGCCAGCAGTTTCGTGGGGGCCGGGGATACGCAGTATTTT,CASSFVGAGDTQYF
TRBD1,.,TRBV6-5,TRBJ1-2,TGTGCCAGCAGTTACTCTACAGGGGGCGACTATGGCTACACCTTC,CASSYSTGGDYGYTF
TRBD2,few,TRBV3-1/TRBV3-2,TRBJ2-1,TGTGCCAGCCAGGATTGGGGGACTAGCGGGTACAATGAGCAGTTCTTC,CASQDWGTSGYNEQFF
.,.,TRBV14,TRBJ1-5,TGTGCCAGCAGCCAAGATCTAAATCAGCCCCAGCATTTT,CASSQDLNQPQHF
.,.,TRBV7-8,TRBJ1-1,TGTGCCAGCAGCTTATCCAGCGGGAACACTGAAGCTTTCTTT,CASSLSSGNTEAFF
.,.,TRBV6-5,TRBJ1-5,TGTGCCAGCAGTTACATCGGGAAAGGACAGCCCCAGCATTTT,CASSYIGKGQPQHF
.,.,TRBV7-7,TRBJ1-1,TGTGCTAGCAGCCAGGCATGGGACACTGAAGCTTTCTTT,CASSQAWDTEAFF
.,.,TRBV27,TRBJ1-1,TGTGCCAGCAGTTTTACAGGGAACACTGAAGCTTTCTTT,CASSFTGNTEAFF
.,.,TRBV7-7,TRBJ2-5,TGTGCTAGCAGCTTGGCCGTTTTCCGAGAGACCCAGTACTTC,CASSLAVFRETQYF
.,.,TRBV7-6,TRBJ2-1,TGTGCCAGCAGCTCCGGTATAGGGGGCAATGAGCAGTTCTTC,CASSSGIGGNEQFF
.,.,TRBV27,TRBJ1-3,.,CASSSSSGVSSGNTIYF
TRBD1,.,TRBV30,TRBJ1-6,TGTGCCTGGAGTGTAGGGGGCCCAGGGAATTCACCCCTCCACTTT,CAWSVGGPGNSPLHF
.,.,TRBV14,TRBJ2-7,TGTGCCAGCAGCCCCCGACCCTCCGGGTACTACGAGCAGTACTTC,CASSPRPSGYYEQYF
TRBD1,.,TRBV7-2,TRBJ1-5,TGTGCCAGCAGCCAGGGGACAGTTGATCAGCCCCAGCATTTT,CASSQGTVDQPQHF
TRBD1,.,TRBV2,TRBJ1-4,TGTGCCAGCAGTGAACCTCCGGGACAGACTAATGAAAAACTGTTTTTT,CASSEPPGQTNEKLFF
TRBD1,.,TRBV2,TRBJ2-7,TGTGCCAGCAGTGAAGCGACAGGGTCGTGGGGCTACGAGCAGTACTTC,CASSEATGSWGYEQYF
.,.,TRBV28,TRBJ2-5,TGTGCCAGCAGTTTATCACTAGGAAGGCAAGAGACCCAGTACTTC,CASSLSLGRQETQYF
TRBD1,.,TRBV27,TRBJ1-6,TGTGCCAGTACTACCCTCACCCAGGGGGCTGCACCCCTCCACTTT,CASTTLTQGAAPLHF